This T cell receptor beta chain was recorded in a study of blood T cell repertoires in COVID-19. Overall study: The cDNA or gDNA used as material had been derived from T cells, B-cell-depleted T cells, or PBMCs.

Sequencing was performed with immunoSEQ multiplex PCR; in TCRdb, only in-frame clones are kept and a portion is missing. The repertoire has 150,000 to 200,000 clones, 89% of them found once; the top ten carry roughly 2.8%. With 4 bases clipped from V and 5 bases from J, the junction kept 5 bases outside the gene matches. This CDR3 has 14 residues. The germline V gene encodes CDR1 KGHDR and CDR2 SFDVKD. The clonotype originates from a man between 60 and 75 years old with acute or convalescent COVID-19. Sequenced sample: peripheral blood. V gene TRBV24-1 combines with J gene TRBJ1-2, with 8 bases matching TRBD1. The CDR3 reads CATSDPDRAYGYTF. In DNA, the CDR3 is TGTGCCACCAGTGACCCGGACAGGGCTTATGGCTACACCTTC.